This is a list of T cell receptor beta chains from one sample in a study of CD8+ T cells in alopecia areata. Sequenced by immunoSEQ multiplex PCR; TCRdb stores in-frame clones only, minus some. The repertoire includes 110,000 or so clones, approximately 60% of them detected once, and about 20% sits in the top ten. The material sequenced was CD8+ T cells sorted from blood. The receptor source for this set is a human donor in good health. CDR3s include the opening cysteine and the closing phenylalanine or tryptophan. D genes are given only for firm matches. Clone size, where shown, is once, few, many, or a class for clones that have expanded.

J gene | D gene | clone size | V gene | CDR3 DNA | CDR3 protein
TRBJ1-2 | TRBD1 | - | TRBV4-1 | TGCGCCAGCAGCCAAGGGATCGGGACAGGGGATGGCTACACCTTC | CASSQGIGTGDGYTF
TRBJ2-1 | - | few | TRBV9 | TGTGCCAGCAGCGCTAACAATGAGCAGTTCTTC | CASSANNEQFF
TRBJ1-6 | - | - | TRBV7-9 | TGTGCCAGCAGCAATGACGTAGGCAGGTCACCCCTCCACTTT | CASSNDVGRSPLHF
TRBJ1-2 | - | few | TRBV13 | TGTGCCAGCAGCCCGGGAACAGGGTTCTATGGCTACACCTTC | CASSPGTGFYGYTF
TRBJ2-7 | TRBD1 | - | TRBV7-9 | TGTGCCAGCAGCTTAGGGAACAGGGGGCTTTACTTC | CASSLGNRGLYF
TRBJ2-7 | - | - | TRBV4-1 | TGCGCCAGCAGCCAAGTAGAGAGGGGGGGGTCCTACGAGCAGTACTTC | CASSQVERGGSYEQYF
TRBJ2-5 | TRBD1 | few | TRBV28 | TGTGCCAGCAGTTCCTCGGACAGGCTGGAGACCCAGTACTTC | CASSSSDRLETQYF
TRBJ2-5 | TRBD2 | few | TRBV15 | TGTGCCACCAGCACAAGAGCGGGGCTAATTGAGACCCAGTACTTC | CATSTRAGLIETQYF
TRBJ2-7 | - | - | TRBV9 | TGTGCCAGCAGCGTAGGGTGGGGTCCCCCCGACGAGCAGTACTTC | CASSVGWGPPDEQYF
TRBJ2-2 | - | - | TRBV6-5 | TGTGCCAGCAGTGCCCCCACCGGGGAGCTGTTTTTT | CASSAPTGELFF
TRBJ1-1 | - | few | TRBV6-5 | TGTGCCAGCAGCCTCGATGGGCGGCTGAACACTGAAGCTTTCTTT | CASSLDGRLNTEAFF
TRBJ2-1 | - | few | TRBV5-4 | TGTGCCAGCAGCTTGGCCCTATTTAACCATGAGCAGTTCTTC | CASSLALFNHEQFF
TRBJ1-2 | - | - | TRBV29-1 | TGCAGCGTTGTAAACAGCAACTATGGCTACACCTTC | CSVVNSNYGYTF
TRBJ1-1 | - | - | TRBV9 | TGTGCCAGCAGCGTAGGTCCGGGTAACACTGAAGCTTTCTTT | CASSVGPGNTEAFF
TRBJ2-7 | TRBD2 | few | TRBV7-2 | TGTGCCAGCAGCCCGGGGACTAGCGGGTACGAGCAGTACTTC | CASSPGTSGYEQYF
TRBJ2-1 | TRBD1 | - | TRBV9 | TGTGCCAGCAGCGTAGAGGGACAGGGGGCAGGTAATGAGCAGTTCTTC | CASSVEGQGAGNEQFF
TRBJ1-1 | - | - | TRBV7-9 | TGTGCCAGCAGCCGAATTAGACAGGAGGAAGCTTTCTTT | CASSRIRQEEAFF
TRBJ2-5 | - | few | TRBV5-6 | TGTGCCAGCAGCCCGGTCGGAGAGGGGGAAAGAGAGACCCAGTACTTC | CASSPVGEGERETQYF
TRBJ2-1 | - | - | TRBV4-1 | TGCGCCAGCAGCCAGGGCGTTGGGAGTAGTCGGCCCTTTTTCTTC | CASSQGVGSSRPFFF
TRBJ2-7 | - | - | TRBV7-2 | TGTGCCAGCAGCTACGAAGACAGCGTGTACGAGCAGTACTTC | CASSYEDSVYEQYF
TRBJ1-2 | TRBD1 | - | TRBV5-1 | TGCGCCAGCAGCTTGGGTTTTCCCTACAGGGGGCGCGGCTACACCTTC | CASSLGFPYRGRGYTF
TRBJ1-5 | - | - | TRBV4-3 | TGCGCCAGCAGCCAAGATCACCTGGCGGGCAATCAGCCCCAGCATTTT | CASSQDHLAGNQPQHF
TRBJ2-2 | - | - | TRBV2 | TGTGCCAGCAGTGAAGGGGAGCTGTTTTTT | CASSEGELFF
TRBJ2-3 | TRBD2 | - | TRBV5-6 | TGTGCCAGCAGCTTGGCCCTAGCGGGGGGGCCGAGGATCAGAGATACGCAGTATTTT | CASSLALAGGPRIRDTQYF
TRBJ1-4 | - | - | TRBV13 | TGTGCCAGCAGCTTAGGACGCGCGGCTGAAAAACTGTTTTTT | CASSLGRAAEKLFF
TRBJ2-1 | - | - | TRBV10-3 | TGTGCCATCAGTGAGAAGAGCGTACACTCCTACAATGAGCAGTTCTTC | CAISEKSVHSYNEQFF
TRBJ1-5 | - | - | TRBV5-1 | TGCGCCAGCAGCTTGGAAAGGAATCAGCCCCAGCATTTT | CASSLERNQPQHF
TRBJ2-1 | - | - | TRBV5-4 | TGTGCCAGCACCCGGGGGGCGGGCGACAATGAGCAGTTCTTC | CASTRGAGDNEQFF
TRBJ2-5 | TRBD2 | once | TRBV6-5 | TGTGCCAGCAGTAGCGGGGGGTGGAAGACCCAGTACTTC | CASSSGGWKTQYF
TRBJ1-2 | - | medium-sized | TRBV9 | TGTGCCAGCAGCGTGGGGGACAAAGGTGGCTACACCTTC | CASSVGDKGGYTF
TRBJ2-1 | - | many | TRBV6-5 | TGTGCCAGCACCGAACAGGGGAGGCACAATGAGCAGTTCTTC | CASTEQGRHNEQFF
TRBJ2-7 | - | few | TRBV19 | TGTGCCAGTAGTACACGGGACGGCCCCTACGAGCAGTACTTC | CASSTRDGPYEQYF
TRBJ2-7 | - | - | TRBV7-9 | TGTGCCAGCAGCTTAGCGTTCGGGCAGGACCCTTACGAGCAGTACTTC | CASSLAFGQDPYEQYF
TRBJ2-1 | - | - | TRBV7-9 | TGTGCCAGCAGCTGGACAACCCCAGGGTTTTTGTCTCCCAATTGGCAGTTCTTC | CASSWTTPGFLSPNWQFF
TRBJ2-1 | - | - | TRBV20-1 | TGCAGTGCTAGACCTTACAATGAGCAGTTCTTC | CSARPYNEQFF
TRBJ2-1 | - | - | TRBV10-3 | TGTGCCATCAGGACTAACAATGAGCAGTTCTTC | CAIRTNNEQFF
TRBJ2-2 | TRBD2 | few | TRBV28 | TGTGCCAGCAGTTTGGAGCGGGGGGCGAGTACCGGGGAGCTGTTTTTT | CASSLERGASTGELFF
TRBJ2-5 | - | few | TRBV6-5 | TGTGCCAGCAGCTACAGACCCGGACAGTTACAAGAGACCCAGTACTTC | CASSYRPGQLQETQYF
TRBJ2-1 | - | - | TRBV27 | TGTGCCAGCAGTCCGACCAGCTCCTACAATGAGCAGTTCTTC | CASSPTSSYNEQFF